The 24 T cell receptor beta chains listed next were all sequenced from one sample in a study of T-cell reconstitution after alpha-beta-depleted transplantation in children. Unique molecular identifiers were incorporated into the prepared TCRbeta library. Via MiXCR, TCRdb re-called the PCR reads, giving one row per CDR3 protein. The sample includes roughly 500,000 distinct CDR3 sequences, about 33% of them seen just once. The material sequenced was PBMCs from the stem cell graft donor, taken from the stem cell graft. These receptors were obtained from a human donor who donated a stem cell graft to a child with aplastic anemia.

A few counts support this clonotype. The chain recombines TRBV7-2 with TRBJ2-1; D unclear. The CDR3 is made up of 15 amino acids. Germline V gene sequence: CDR1 SGHTA, CDR2 FQGNSA. Trimming took 0 bases from V and 10 from J, leaving 16 bases between them. Here the CDR3 reads CASSLASFPPEEQFF. CDR3 in DNA: TGTGCCAGCAGCTTAGCTTCCTTCCCCCCCGAGGAGCAGTTCTTC.

The J gene is TRBJ2-4, the V gene TRBV30; 12 positions match TRBD1. The CDR3 sequence is 13 residues long. After removal of 8 bases from V and 6 bases from J, the junction contained 5 bases not matched to a gene. Germline loops: CDR1 GTSNPN, CDR2 SVGIG (reference sequence). CDR3 residues: CATGQGAVNIQYF. The CDR3 DNA reads as TGTGCCACGGGACAGGGGGCTGTAAACATTCAGTACTTC.

This clonotype was observed a few times. The chain combines TRBV5-4 with TRBJ2-7, with 14 bases identical to TRBD2. The germline V gene has CDR1 SGHNT and CDR2 YYREEE (reference sequence). This CDR3 comprises 16 residues. The V and J ends lost 0 bases and 2 bases, in that order; junction bases with no gene match: 1. The CDR3 loop is CASSLGGLAGAYEQYF. The DNA for the CDR3 is TGTGCCAGCAGCTTGGGGGGACTAGCGGGAGCCTACGAGCAGTACTTC.

The chain links TRBV29-1 to TRBJ2-7; D is perhaps TRBD2 (5 bases). V was pared by 6 bases and J by 6 bases, with 24 bases between. CDR1 and CDR2 (germline): SQVTM, ANQGSEA. CDR3 length: 15 residues. CDR3 amino acids: CSVIEVGKLRGEQYF. In DNA, the CDR3 is TGCAGCGTGATTGAAGTGGGGAAACTTCGGGGCGAGCAGTACTTC.

This rearrangement joins TRBV28 to TRBJ1-2; D is uncertain. Trimming left V 6 bases short and J 4 bases short, with 12 bases between. This CDR3 spans 13 amino acids. Looked up from germline, CDR1 is MDHEN and CDR2 is SYDVKM. The CDR3 nucleotides read TGTGCCAGCAGCCTGGACGCGACCTATGGCTACACCTTC. It encodes CASSLDATYGYTF.

The rearrangement joins TRBV21-1 to TRBJ2-1; the D call in the table, TRBD1, was not verified against the DNA. TRBV21-1 is a documented pseudogene. The CDR3 is made up of 16 amino acids. The CDR3 is CASSKSPGVGYNEQFF. DNA for the CDR3: TGTGCCAGCAGCAAATCCCCAGGGGTGGGCTACAATGAGCAGTTCTTC.

This clonotype is a singleton in its sample. This chain uses TRBV7-6 with TRBJ2-1; D gene ambiguous. The CDR3 has 12 residues. Trimming shortened V by 7 bases and J by 8 bases, and 12 bases separated the two germline ends. Looked up from germline, CDR1 is SGHVS and CDR2 is FNYEAQ. The CDR3 region has the DNA TGTGCCAGCATCATCAACATAGATGAGCAGTTCTTC. It codes for CASIINIDEQFF.

This chain joins TRBV9 and TRBJ2-3, with 8 bases matching TRBD2. The CDR3 consists of 16 residues. J lost 1 base, V lost 4 bases, and 8 bases had no gene match. The germline V gene encodes CDR1 SGDLS and CDR2 YYNGEE. The CDR3 loop reads CASSPRGAGGTDTQYF. The CDR3 coding sequence is TGTGCCAGCAGCCCCAGGGGAGCGGGGGGCACAGATACGCAGTATTTT.

The rearrangement links TRBV4-3 to TRBJ2-2; D possibly corresponds to TRBD1 (5 bases). Germline lookup yields CDR1 LGHNA and CDR2 YSLEER. This CDR3 is 14 amino acids long. Trimming stripped 0 bases from V and 7 bases from J, with 9 bases between. CDR3 amino acids: CASSQESGIGELFF. DNA of the CDR3: TGCGCCAGCAGCCAAGAGTCAGGGATCGGGGAGCTGTTTTTT.

The chain couples TRBV20-1 to TRBJ1-5; unclear D gene. V shed 2 bases and J shed 6 bases, with 14 bases lying between them. CDR1 is DFQATT, CDR2 SNEGSKA, per germline (reference sequence). The CDR3 spans 14 residues. The CDR3 loop is CSARSSGKIQPQHF. DNA for the CDR3: TGCAGTGCTAGAAGCTCCGGGAAGATTCAGCCCCAGCATTTT.

The rearrangement links TRBV7-3 to TRBJ2-1; 8 bases are a match to TRBD2. V trimming: 3 bases; J trimming: 3 bases; junction bases outside the gene matches: 1. CDR1 is SGHTA and CDR2 is FQGTGA in the germline V gene. The CDR3 covers 14 residues. CDR3 region: CASSFTSGYNEQFF. CDR3 nucleotides: TGTGCCAGCAGCTTCACTAGCGGCTACAATGAGCAGTTCTTC.

The gene calls are TRBV6-2 or TRBV6-3 and TRBJ2-5; D tentatively fits TRBD1 or TRBD2 (5 bases each). Germline CDR1 and CDR2: MNHEY and SVGEGT. The CDR3 sequence is 14 residues long. The V end lost 5 bases, the J end lost 2 bases, and 12 bases lay between the germline ends. The CDR3 protein is CASSPRDLQETQYF. The CDR3 nucleotides read TGTGCCAGCAGTCCTCGGGACCTTCAAGAGACCCAGTACTTC.

This clonotype was detected only a few times. V gene TRBV12-3 or TRBV12-4 combines with J gene TRBJ2-7; 8 bases match TRBD2. The CDR3 is 13 amino acids. The CDR3 spells CASSLSGRESAHV. For the CDR3, the DNA is TGTGCCAGCAGTTTATCCGGGAGGGAATCGGCGCACGTC.

This chain connects TRBV7-2 to TRBJ1-1; TRBD1 might be the D (6 bases). The CDR3 sequence is 15 residues long. Germline CDR1 and CDR2: SGHTA and FQGNSA. The V end was cut by 5 bases, the J end by 5 bases, with 18 bases between. The CDR3 loop is CASSPLDGGGTEAFF. The CDR3 nucleotides are TGTGCCAGCAGCCCTCTGGACGGAGGGGGGACTGAAGCTTTCTTT.

The chain uses TRBV7-9 and TRBJ2-5; a weak D match, TRBD2 (5 bases). The germline V and J ends were trimmed by 1 base and 7 bases, with 19 bases remaining between them. CDR3 length: 16 residues. Per the germline V gene, CDR1 is SEHNR and CDR2 is FQNEAQ (reference sequence). CDR3 sequence reads: CASSLGSGVARGTQYF. Written as DNA, the CDR3 is TGTGCCAGCAGCTTAGGATCCGGTGTCGCACGGGGGACCCAGTACTTC. Combining the CDR3 with reference TRBV7-9 and TRBJ2-5 gives the whole variable domain DTGVSQNPRHKITKRGQNVTFRCDPISEHNRLYWYRQTLGQGPEFLTYFQNEAQLEKSRLLSDRFSAERPKGSFSTLEIQRTEQGDSAMYLCASSLGSGVARGTQYFGPGTRLLVL.

Notes on this clonotype: At one boundary the junction diverges from the germline segment, which might be a read error. The chain has TRBV11-2 and TRBJ2-2; unclear D gene. Germline lookup yields CDR1 SGHAT and CDR2 FQNNGV. The CDR3 consists of 16 residues. The DNA for the CDR3 is TGTGCCAGCAACTTAGATCTGTTAGGTCCTACCGGGGAGCTGTTTTTT. It codes for CASNLDLLGPTGELFF.

This clonotype was counted a few times. The chain joins TRBV20-1 to TRBJ2-7; 15 nucleotides match TRBD2. Germline V CDR1 and CDR2: DFQATT, SNEGSKA (reference sequence). J was trimmed by 2 bases and V by 2 bases; bases with no gene match: 10. This CDR3 comprises 18 residues. CDR3 region: CSARLPGLAGGQTYEQYF. In DNA form, the CDR3 reads TGCAGTGCTAGACTGCCGGGACTAGCGGGAGGTCAGACCTACGAGCAGTACTTC.

The V gene is TRBV12-3 or TRBV12-4, the J gene TRBJ2-7; 13 bases map to TRBD2. V shed 5 bases, J shed 0 bases, and the junction held 7 bases outside the gene matches. The CDR3 is made up of 17 amino acids. The DNA for the CDR3 is TGTGCCAGCAGTAGGACTAGCGGGGGTTCTAGCTCCTACGAGCAGTACGTC. It specifies CASSRTSGGSSSYEQYV.

The chain uses TRBV7-9 and TRBJ2-7, with 7 positions matching TRBD1. This CDR3 is 15 amino acids long. V shed 3 bases and J 4 bases; nucleotides not matched to a gene: 9. Germline V gene data show CDR1 as SEHNR and CDR2 as FQNEAQ (reference sequence). Written as DNA, the CDR3 is TGTGCCAGCAGCTTGGGACAGATGCTAAAATACGAGCAGTACTTC. It yields the protein CASSLGQMLKYEQYF.

Only one count was recorded for this clonotype. This sequence joins TRBV27 and TRBJ2-1; D gene ambiguous. The germline V and J ends were trimmed by 3 bases and 3 bases, with 15 bases remaining between them. This CDR3 spans 16 amino acids. The germline CDR1 and CDR2 sequences are MNHEY and SMNVEV (reference sequence). This chain's CDR3 is CASSFLPEDLYNEQFF. The CDR3 region has the DNA TGTGCCAGCAGTTTTCTGCCAGAGGACCTCTACAATGAGCAGTTCTTC.

The chain carries TRBV7-8 and TRBJ2-1, with 7 bases fitting TRBD2. With V trimmed by 3 bases and J by 5 bases, 4 bases remained unmatched. This CDR3 region has 14 residues. Per germline, CDR1 SGHVS and CDR2 FQNEAQ. Here the CDR3 reads CASSLWEGHNEQFF. The CDR3 DNA sequence: TGTGCCAGCAGCTTGTGGGAGGGCCACAATGAGCAGTTCTTC.

This clonotype appeared many times. The V call is TRBV29-1, the J call TRBJ1-5, with 9 bases lining up with TRBD1. The J segment lost 1 base and the V segment lost 6 bases, leaving 1 base of the junction unmatched. CDR1 is SQVTM and CDR2 is ANQGSEA in the germline V gene. The CDR3 runs to 13 residues. The CDR3 protein is CSVGTGSNQPQHF. CDR3 DNA sequence: TGCAGCGTAGGGACAGGGAGCAATCAGCCCCAGCATTTT. Supplemented by reference TRBV29-1 and TRBJ1-5, the full variable domain reads SAVISQKPSRDICQRGTSLTIQCQVDSQVTMMFWYRQQPGQSLTLIATANQGSEATYESGFVIDKFPISRPNLTFSTLTVSNMSPEDSSIYLCSVGTGSNQPQHFGDGTRLSIL.

The table lists this clonotype with a few counts. The rearrangement joins TRBV9 to TRBJ2-7, with D possibly matching TRBD2 (6 bases). V shed 3 bases and J shed 7 bases, with 26 bases lying between them. This CDR3 is built from 17 residues. Germline CDR1 is SGDLS and CDR2 is YYNGEE. In DNA, the CDR3 is TGTGCCAGCAGCGACCGTAGCGGAGGCCCCCGGAAGGGAGAGCAGTACGTC. It translates to CASSDRSGGPRKGEQYV.

The chain links TRBV12-3 or TRBV12-4 to TRBJ2-1; 15 positions agree with TRBD2. This CDR3 contains 15 residues. Trimming took 6 bases from V and 7 from J; bases not matched to a gene: 4. Here the CDR3 DNA reads TGTGCCAGCAGCCGGACTAGCGGGAGGGCGAATGAGCAGTTCTTC. This encodes CASSRTSGRANEQFF.